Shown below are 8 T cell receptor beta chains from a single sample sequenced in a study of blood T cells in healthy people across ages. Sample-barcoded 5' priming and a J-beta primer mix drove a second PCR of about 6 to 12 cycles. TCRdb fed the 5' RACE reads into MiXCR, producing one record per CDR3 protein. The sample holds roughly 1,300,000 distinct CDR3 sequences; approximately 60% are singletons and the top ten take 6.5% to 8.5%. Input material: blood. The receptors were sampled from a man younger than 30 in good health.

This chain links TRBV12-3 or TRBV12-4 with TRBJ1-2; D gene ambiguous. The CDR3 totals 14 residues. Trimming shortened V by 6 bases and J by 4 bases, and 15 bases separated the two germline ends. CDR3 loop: CASSPGRPSYGYTF. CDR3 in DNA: TGTGCCAGCAGCCCCGGGCGGCCCAGCTATGGCTACACCTTC.

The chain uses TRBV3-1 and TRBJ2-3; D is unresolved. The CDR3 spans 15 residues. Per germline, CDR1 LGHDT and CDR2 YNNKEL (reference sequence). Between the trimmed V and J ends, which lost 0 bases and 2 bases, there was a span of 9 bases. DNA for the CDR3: TGTGCCAGCAGCCAAGATGAAGCTCCCACAGATACGCAGTATTTT. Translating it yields CASSQDEAPTDTQYF.

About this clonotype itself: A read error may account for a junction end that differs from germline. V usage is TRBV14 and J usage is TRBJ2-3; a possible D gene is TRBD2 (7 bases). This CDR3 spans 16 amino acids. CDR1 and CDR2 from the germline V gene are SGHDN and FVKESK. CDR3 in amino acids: CANSRSLRGAEDTQYF. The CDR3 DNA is TGTGCCAACAGCCGTTCCCTCCGGGGGGCGGAAGATACGCAGTATTTT.

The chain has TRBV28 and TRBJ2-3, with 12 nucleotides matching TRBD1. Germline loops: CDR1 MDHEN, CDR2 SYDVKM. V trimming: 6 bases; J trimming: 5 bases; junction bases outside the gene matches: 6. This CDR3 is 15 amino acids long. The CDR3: CASRPGTGGLDTQYF. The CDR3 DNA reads TGTGCCAGCAGGCCTGGGACAGGGGGCTTAGATACGCAGTATTTT.

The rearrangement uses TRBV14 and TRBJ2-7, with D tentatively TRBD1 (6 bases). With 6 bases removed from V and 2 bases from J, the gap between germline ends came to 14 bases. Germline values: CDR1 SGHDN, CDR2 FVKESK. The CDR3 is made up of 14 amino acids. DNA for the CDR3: TGTGCCAGCAGTTACCGGGACACCCCCTACGAGCAGTACTTC. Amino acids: CASSYRDTPYEQYF.

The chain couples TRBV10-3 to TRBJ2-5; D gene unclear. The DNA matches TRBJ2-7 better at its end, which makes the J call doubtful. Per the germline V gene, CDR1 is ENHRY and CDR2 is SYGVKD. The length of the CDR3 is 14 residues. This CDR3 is CAISERVTDSEQYF. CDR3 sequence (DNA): TGTGCCATCAGTGAACGAGTCACAGACTCCGAGCAGTACTTC.

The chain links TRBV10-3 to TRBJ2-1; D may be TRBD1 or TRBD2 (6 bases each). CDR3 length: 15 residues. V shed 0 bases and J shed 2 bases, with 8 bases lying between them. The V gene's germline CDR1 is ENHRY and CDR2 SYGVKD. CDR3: CAISESGGTYNEQFF. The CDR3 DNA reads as TGTGCCATCAGTGAGTCCGGGGGCACCTACAATGAGCAGTTCTTC.

The CDR3 loop reads CATSDSRQEPQETQYF. CDR3 in DNA: TGTGCCACCAGTGACTCCCGACAGGAACCTCAAGAGACCCAGTACTTC. The chain is built from TRBV24-1 and TRBJ2-7; a possible D gene is TRBD1 (6 bases). The J call is in doubt because the DNA end fits TRBJ2-5 better. This CDR3 is built from 16 residues. Germline lookup yields CDR1 KGHDR and CDR2 SFDVKD.